This T cell receptor (beta chain) is from a study of T cells in Graves' hyperthyroidism and ophthalmopathy. Study observations and caveats: Appearing also in blood were most of the thyroid clonotypes expanded above 0.001.

TCR beta CDR3 regions were amplified from RNA transcripts. The primer set for the first-round RT-PCR of the TCR CDR3 was HTBI. MiXCR, applied by TCRdb to the multiplex PCR reads, yields one record per CDR3 protein. The sample contains roughly 380,000 distinct CDR3 sequences, approximately 13% of which appear only once. V lost 1 base and J lost 0, with 9 bases in between. Germline V gene data show CDR1 as KGHSY and CDR2 as FQNENV. This CDR3 contains 15 residues. Researchers defined stable Graves' hyperthyroidism as no ophthalmopathy progression within 18 months. Each diagnosis drew on symptoms, thyroxine, TRAb, thyroid ultrasound and orbital computed tomography findings. This clonotype occurred a few times. Its antigen is unknown.

The clonotype originates from a woman in her fifties or sixties with Graves' hyperthyroidism. Sequenced material: blood. The rearrangement uses TRBV16 and TRBJ1-2; no clear D. The chain's CDR3 is CASSQLYRANYGYTF. The CDR3 DNA reads TGTGCCAGCAGCCAATTGTACCGAGCTAACTATGGCTACACCTTC. Filled out from reference TRBV16 and TRBJ1-2, the complete variable domain reads GEEVAQTPKHLVRGEGQKAKLYCAPIKGHSYVFWYQQVLKNEFKFLISFQNENVFDETGMPKERFSAKCLPNSPCSLEIQATKLEDSAVYFCASSQLYRANYGYTFGSGTRLTVV.